This note documents a single TCR beta chain sequence. The antigen is not known. This sample was taken from a study of T cell repertoires in ileal Crohn's disease. Study-level results: High-frequency clones were more common in sorted CD8 than CD4 cells.

V was clipped by 0 bases and J by 2 bases; unmatched bases: 8. The CDR3 runs 17 residues. Germline assignment: CDR1 MNHEY and CDR2 SMNVEV (reference sequence). Repertoires were generated with immunoSEQ multiplex PCR, while TCRdb's copy carries only in-frame clones and drops some. The sample comprises about 15,000 clones, 78% of which are singletons, and 18% rests with the top ten. The material sequenced was ileal tissue. The receptor was isolated from an adult with Crohn's disease. The chain joins TRBV27 to TRBJ2-5, with 8 bases lining up with TRBD2. The CDR3 DNA is TGTGCCAGCAGTTTATCAGGCGGGAGGTTGAGACAAGAGACCCAGTACTTC. It yields the protein CASSLSGGRLRQETQYF.